This T cell receptor (beta chain) appears in the sequencing data of a study of T cell repertoires in cytomegalovirus infection. About the research overall: HLA-B-restricted CMV epitopes that are well studied were used alongside recently identified HLA-C-restricted ones. In public TCR beta signatures, there were indications of both CMV infection and matching HLA type.

TCRdb re-analysed the reads in MiXCR, keeping a single row per CDR3 protein. In the table there are roughly 920,000 distinct CDR3 sequences, around 32% of which are singletons. Between the trimmed V and J ends, which lost 2 bases and 7 bases, there was a span of 9 bases. The V gene's germline CDR1 is SGHNT and CDR2 YENEEA. The CDR3 runs to 13 residues. General study points: Dominant in the ex vivo response were TCR beta clonotypes restricted by HLA-C and specific for CMV.

This clonotype has only a few counts. No antigen is known for it. This chain joins TRBV11-3 and TRBJ2-1; a weak D match, TRBD2 (6 bases). This sequence was found in a human donor in good health (CMV status not recorded). Some clones in this sample may be carry-over from other donors' samples. The sample in question was cultured CD8+ T cells from PBMCs, obtained from culture after CMV antigen stimulation. The CDR3 here is CASSLFGGNEQFF. CDR3 coding DNA: TGTGCCAGCAGCTTATTTGGAGGGAATGAGCAGTTCTTC.